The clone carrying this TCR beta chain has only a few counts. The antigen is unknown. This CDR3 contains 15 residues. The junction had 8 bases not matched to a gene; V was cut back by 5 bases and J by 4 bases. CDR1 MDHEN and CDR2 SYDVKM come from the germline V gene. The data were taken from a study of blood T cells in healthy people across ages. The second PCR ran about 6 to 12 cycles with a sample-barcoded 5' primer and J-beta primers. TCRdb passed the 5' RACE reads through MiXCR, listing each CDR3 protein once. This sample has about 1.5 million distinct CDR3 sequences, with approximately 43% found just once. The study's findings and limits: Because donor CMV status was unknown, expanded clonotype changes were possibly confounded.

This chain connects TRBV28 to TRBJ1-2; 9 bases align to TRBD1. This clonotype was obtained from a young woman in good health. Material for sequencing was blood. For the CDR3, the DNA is TGTGCCAGCAGTAGGTCCGGGACAGGGTTCTATGGCTACACCTTC. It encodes CASSRSGTGFYGYTF.